This T cell receptor beta chain was recovered during a study of T cell responses to AZD1222 COVID-19 vaccine. This clone was detected a few times. TCRdb keeps only in-frame clones here, not all; method: immunoSEQ multiplex PCR. The data hold under 90,000 clones, with 80% to 90% observed a single time. Material: peripheral blood, obtained 28 days after the second AZD1222 dose. This clonotype was obtained from an adult who received the AZD1222 COVID-19 vaccine.

CDR3 sequence: CASSLEAGPTGELFF. The CDR3 region has the DNA TGTGCCAGCAGCTTAGAGGCGGGACCCACCGGGGAGCTGTTTTTT. The V call is TRBV7-2, the J call TRBJ2-2; TRBD2 might be the D (6 bases). Trimming removed 1 base from V and 4 bases from J, with 10 bases in between. This CDR3 region has 15 residues. Per germline, CDR1 SGHTA and CDR2 FQGNSA.